The 19 T cell receptor beta chains below all came from one sample that was sequenced in a study of Graves' ophthalmopathy and Graves' hyperthyroidism. Amplified material comprised TCR beta CDR3 regions derived from RNA transcripts. HTBI primers served in a first-round RT-PCR, which a second-round multiplex PCR followed. TCRdb analysed the multiplex PCR reads with MiXCR anew, one entry per CDR3 protein. Of roughly 610,000 distinct CDR3 sequences in the sample, 20% to 25% are singletons; the top ten hold around 6.5%. Sequencing used peripheral blood. The receptor set was obtained from a woman aged 18-30 years with stable Graves' hyperthyroidism. Some clones in this sample may be carry-over from other donors' samples.

This clonotype occurred many times. The J gene is TRBJ2-7, the V gene TRBV11-2, with 10 bases aligning to TRBD2. Losses at the gene ends were 1 base for V and 1 base for J; bases not matched to a gene: 13. Germline lookup yields CDR1 SGHAT and CDR2 FQNNGV. The CDR3 has 19 amino acids. The CDR3 DNA is TGTGCCAGCAGCTTAGGCCCCCTAAGGACTAGCGGAGAATCCTACGAGCAGTACTTC. Protein product: CASSLGPLRTSGESYEQYF.

This clonotype was recorded at least ten times. This rearrangement joins TRBV6-7 to TRBJ2-5, with D possibly being TRBD1 or TRBD2 (5 bases each). TRBV6-7 is placed among ORFs of uncertain function. The CDR3 totals 13 residues. Trimming stripped 7 bases from V and 5 bases from J, with 14 bases between. The CDR3 bases are TGTGCCAGCATTCCGGGGCGTGAGGAGACCCAGTACTTC. It translates to CASIPGREETQYF.

The V gene is TRBV6-2 or TRBV6-3, the J gene TRBJ2-7; no reliable D call. The CDR3 extends over 12 amino acids. The germline V gene has CDR1 MNHEY and CDR2 SVGEGT. V lost 0 bases, J lost 6 bases, and 6 bases lay in between. The CDR3 loop reads CASSYSWGEQYF. CDR3 in DNA: TGTGCCAGCAGTTACTCTTGGGGCGAGCAGTACTTC.

The table lists this clonotype with many counts. This rearrangement joins TRBV24-1 to TRBJ1-1; D call uncertain. This CDR3 has 14 amino acids. The V end lost 7 bases, the J end lost 1 base, and 12 bases lay between the germline ends. CDR1 and CDR2 from the germline V gene are KGHDR and SFDVKD. The CDR3 reads CATSPGRANTEAFF. The CDR3 DNA sequence: TGTGCCACCAGCCCGGGTCGGGCGAACACTGAAGCTTTCTTT.

This clonotype was observed many times. The chain employs TRBV29-1 and TRBJ2-5, with TRBD1 matching 11 bases. Germline values: CDR1 SQVTM, CDR2 ANQGSEA. This CDR3 has 14 amino acids. V trimming: 4 bases; J trimming: 4 bases; junction bases outside the gene matches: 5. CDR3 protein: CSVGRTGGVETQYF. For the CDR3, the DNA is TGCAGCGTTGGTAGGACAGGGGGCGTAGAGACCCAGTACTTC.

This clonotype was detected only a few times. The germline gene is not matched at one end of the junction; a read error may be the cause. V gene TRBV2 combines with J gene TRBJ2-7; a possible D gene is TRBD2 (5 bases). Germline V gene sequence: CDR1 SNHLY, CDR2 FYNNEI. The length of the CDR3 is 14 residues. DNA for the CDR3: TGCGCCAGCAGCCAAGCTAGCATCTCGCACGAGCAGTACTTC. Protein product: CASSQASISHEQYF.

Ten or more counts support this clonotype. The chain employs TRBV6-5 and TRBJ2-7; 8 bases are a match to TRBD1. The CDR3 has 13 residues. V lost 6 bases to trimming and J lost 6 bases; unmatched junction nucleotides: 7. Germline V CDR1 and CDR2: MNHEY, SVGAGI. DNA of the CDR3: TGTGCCAGCAGCGGGACAGGTGTGCCCGAGCAGTACTTC. Translation gives CASSGTGVPEQYF.

This clonotype was recorded many times. The V and J genes are TRBV12-3 or TRBV12-4 and TRBJ1-1; 7 bases agree with TRBD1. J was trimmed by 0 bases and V by 1 base; bases with no gene match: 14. The CDR3 is 19 amino acids. DNA of the CDR3: TGTGCCAGCAGTTTAGAAATCAGGGGGGCAGGGACTGTGAACACTGAAGCTTTCTTT. As protein: CASSLEIRGAGTVNTEAFF.

This chain's CDR3 is CASNYGQTSGAFF. The CDR3 coding sequence is TGTGCCAGCAATTACGGACAGACCTCCGGAGCTTTCTTT. The chain links TRBV12-3 or TRBV12-4 to TRBJ1-1; D is possibly TRBD1 (6 bases). Trimming cost V 7 bases and J 10 bases, with 19 bases left between them. The CDR3 is 13 amino acids.

This clonotype appeared many times. The V and J genes are TRBV19 and TRBJ2-7; no clear D. Germline V gene lookup returns CDR1 LNHDA and CDR2 SQIVND (reference sequence). Trimming shortened V by 1 base and J by 6 bases, and 10 bases separated the two germline ends. CDR3 length: 13 residues. CDR3 sequence (DNA): TGTGCCAGTAGTATAGCCCACCCCTCCGAGCAGTACTTC. Its protein is CASSIAHPSEQYF.

The sample holds many counts of this clonotype. The rearrangement joins TRBV11-2 to TRBJ1-2; possible D gene TRBD1, 6 bases. V gave up 5 bases and J gave up 8 bases, with 24 bases separating them. Germline CDR1 reads SGHAT; CDR2 reads FQNNGV. The CDR3 consists of 16 residues. CDR3 DNA: TGTGCCAGCAGCCCTCACTTACAGGGCTTGAAAGACGGCTACACCTTC. It encodes CASSPHLQGLKDGYTF.

This clonotype was counted a few times. The genes are TRBV27 and TRBJ1-6; unclear D gene. Germline V gives CDR1 MNHEY, CDR2 SMNVEV (reference sequence). V was trimmed by 1 base and J by 8 bases, leaving 9 bases between them. This CDR3 is built from 14 residues. CDR3: CASSLLAGDSPLHF. DNA for the CDR3: TGTGCCAGCAGTTTATTGGCTGGGGATTCACCCCTCCACTTT.

The chain has TRBV6-2 or TRBV6-3 and TRBJ2-7; 9 bases match TRBD2. The germline CDR1 and CDR2 sequences are MNHEY and SVGEGT. There are 17 residues in the CDR3. The trim removed 6 bases at V and 3 bases at J, leaving 15 bases unmatched. In nucleotides, the CDR3 is TGTGCCAGCAGCCTCCCCGGAGCGGGGGGCCCCCGCTACGAGCAGTACTTC. Amino acid sequence: CASSLPGAGGPRYEQYF.

The CDR3 loop is CASSEGRAALAQHF. CDR3 coding DNA: TGTGCCAGCAGTGAAGGGAGGGCGGCTCTAGCCCAGCATTTT. The chain links TRBV6-1 to TRBJ1-5; D is unclear. CDR3 size: 14 residues. Trimming took off 1 base at V and 11 bases at J, with 15 bases between the two ends. The germline CDR1 and CDR2 sequences are MNHNS and SASEGT.

Many counts were recorded for this clonotype. The chain uses TRBV6-1 and TRBJ1-1; TRBD1 might be the D (5 bases). Germline V gene lookup returns CDR1 MNHNS and CDR2 SASEGT. V was clipped by 4 bases and J by 0 bases, with 9 bases between them. The CDR3 length is 14 residues. The CDR3 DNA follows: TGTGCCAGCAGTGGGGGGGTTGTGAACACTGAAGCTTTCTTT. This translates into CASSGGVVNTEAFF.

The CDR3 bases are TGTGCCAGCAGGCGGGATTCGAACACTGAAGCTTTCTTT. This sequence encodes CASRRDSNTEAFF. This chain joins TRBV12-3 or TRBV12-4 and TRBJ1-1; D gene ambiguous. V dropped 6 bases and J dropped 1 base, with 9 bases sitting between them. The CDR3 has 13 residues.

This clonotype showed up many times. This sequence joins TRBV6-2 or TRBV6-3 and TRBJ1-2; D is unresolved. This CDR3 comprises 15 residues. Germline V lookup: CDR1 MNHEY, CDR2 SVGEGT. Trimming removed 4 bases from V and 5 bases from J, with 17 bases in between. CDR3 amino acids: CASSFDTMFDYGYTF. Here the CDR3 DNA reads TGTGCCAGCAGTTTCGATACGATGTTCGATTATGGCTACACCTTC.

This clonotype showed up many times. This chain links TRBV6-1 with TRBJ2-2; the D gene is possibly TRBD1 (5 bases). Trimming took 10 bases from V and 1 from J, leaving 13 bases between them. The CDR3 length is 14 residues. CDR1 and CDR2 (germline): MNHNS, SASEGT. CDR3 nucleotide sequence: TGTGCCACCTCCTTCGGACAGAACACCGGGGAGCTGTTTTTT. Amino acids: CATSFGQNTGELFF.

This clonotype was seen ten or more times. The chain recombines TRBV12-3 or TRBV12-4 with TRBJ1-1, with unresolved D. Trimming removed 5 bases from V and 3 bases from J, with 16 bases in between. The CDR3 has 15 residues. The CDR3 DNA reads as TGTGCCAGCAGTCGCGGACGCTTGGGAGACACTGAAGCTTTCTTT. Amino acid sequence: CASSRGRLGDTEAFF.